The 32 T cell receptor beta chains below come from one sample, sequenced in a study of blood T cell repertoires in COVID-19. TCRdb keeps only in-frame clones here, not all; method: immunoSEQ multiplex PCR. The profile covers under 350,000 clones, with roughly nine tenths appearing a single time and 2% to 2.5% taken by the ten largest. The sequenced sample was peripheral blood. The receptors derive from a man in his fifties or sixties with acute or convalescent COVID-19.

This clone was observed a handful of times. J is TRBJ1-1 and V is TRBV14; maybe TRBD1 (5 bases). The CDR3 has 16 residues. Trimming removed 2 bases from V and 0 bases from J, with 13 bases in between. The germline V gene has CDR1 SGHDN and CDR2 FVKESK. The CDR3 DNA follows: TGTGCCAGCAGCCAATCCTGGGACTTTTTGAACACTGAAGCTTTCTTT. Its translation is CASSQSWDFLNTEAFF.

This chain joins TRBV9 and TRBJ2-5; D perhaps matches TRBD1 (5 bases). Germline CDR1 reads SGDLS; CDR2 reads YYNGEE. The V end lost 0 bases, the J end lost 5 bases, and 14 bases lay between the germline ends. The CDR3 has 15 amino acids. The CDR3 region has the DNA TGTGCCAGCAGCGTAGCCCCGCAGGGTATCGAGACCCAGTACTTC. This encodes CASSVAPQGIETQYF.

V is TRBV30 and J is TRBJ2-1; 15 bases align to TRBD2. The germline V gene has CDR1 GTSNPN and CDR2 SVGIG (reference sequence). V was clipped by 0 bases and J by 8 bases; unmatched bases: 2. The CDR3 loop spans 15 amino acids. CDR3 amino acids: CAWSVGLAGGHEQFF. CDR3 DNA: TGTGCCTGGAGTGTAGGACTAGCGGGGGGGCATGAGCAGTTCTTC.

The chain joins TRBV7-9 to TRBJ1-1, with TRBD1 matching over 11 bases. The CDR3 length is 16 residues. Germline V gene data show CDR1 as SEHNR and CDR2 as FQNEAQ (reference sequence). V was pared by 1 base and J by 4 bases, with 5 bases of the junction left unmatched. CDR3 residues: CASSLGGTGGFTEAFF. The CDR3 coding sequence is TGTGCCAGCAGCTTAGGAGGGACAGGGGGGTTCACTGAAGCTTTCTTT.

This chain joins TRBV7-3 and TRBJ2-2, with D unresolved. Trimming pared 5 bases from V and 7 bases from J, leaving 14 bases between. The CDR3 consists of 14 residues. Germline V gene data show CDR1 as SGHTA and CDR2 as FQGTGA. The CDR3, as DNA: TGTGCCAGCAGCCGTGGCCTGTCGGGCGGGGAGCTGTTTTTT. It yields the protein CASSRGLSGGELFF.

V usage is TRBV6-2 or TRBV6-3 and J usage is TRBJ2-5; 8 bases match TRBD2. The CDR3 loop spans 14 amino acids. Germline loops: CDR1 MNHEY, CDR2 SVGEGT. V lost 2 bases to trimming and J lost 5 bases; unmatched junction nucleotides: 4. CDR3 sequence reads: CASSYGTSGETQYF. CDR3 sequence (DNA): TGTGCCAGCAGTTACGGGACTAGTGGGGAGACCCAGTACTTC.

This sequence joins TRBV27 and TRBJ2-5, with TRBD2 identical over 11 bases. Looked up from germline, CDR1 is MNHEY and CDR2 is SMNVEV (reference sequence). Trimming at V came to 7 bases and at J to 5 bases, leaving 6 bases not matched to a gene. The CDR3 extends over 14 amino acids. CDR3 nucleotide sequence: TGTGCCAGCACCTTACTAGCGGGGGTGGAGACCCAGTACTTC. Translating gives CASTLLAGVETQYF.

The CDR3 DNA follows: TGTGCCAGCAGCACAGGACAGGGAAACACCATATATTTT. It translates to CASSTGQGNTIYF. This chain connects TRBV7-9 to TRBJ1-3, with D perhaps TRBD1 (6 bases). Germline V lookup: CDR1 SEHNR, CDR2 FQNEAQ (reference sequence). Between the trimmed V and J ends, which lost 5 bases and 4 bases, there was a span of 9 bases. The CDR3 is 13 residues long.

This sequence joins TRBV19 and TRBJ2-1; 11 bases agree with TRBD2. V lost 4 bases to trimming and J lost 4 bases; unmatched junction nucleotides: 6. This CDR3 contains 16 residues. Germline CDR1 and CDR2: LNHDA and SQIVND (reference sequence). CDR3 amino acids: CASSTGTSGIYNEQFF. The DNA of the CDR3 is TGTGCCAGTAGTACCGGGACTAGCGGAATTTACAATGAGCAGTTCTTC.

CDR3: CASSVGRKNTEAFF. The CDR3 DNA reads TGTGCCAGCAGCGTAGGGAGGAAGAACACTGAAGCTTTCTTT. The V gene is TRBV9, the J gene TRBJ1-1; D call uncertain. Germline CDR1 and CDR2: SGDLS and YYNGEE. V was clipped by 0 bases and J by 1 base, with 7 bases between them. This CDR3 comprises 14 residues. Supplemented by reference TRBV9 and TRBJ1-1, the full variable domain reads DSGVTQTPKHLITATGQRVTLRCSPRSGDLSVYWYQQSLDQGLQFLIQYYNGEERAKGNILERFSAQQFPDLHSELNLSSLELGDSALYFCASSVGRKNTEAFFGQGTRLTVV.

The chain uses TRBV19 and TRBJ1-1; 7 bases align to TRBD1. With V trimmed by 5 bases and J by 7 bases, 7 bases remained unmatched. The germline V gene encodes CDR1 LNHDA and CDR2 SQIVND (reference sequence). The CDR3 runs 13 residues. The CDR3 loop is CASSGTVSDEAFF. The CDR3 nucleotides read TGTGCCAGTAGTGGGACAGTCTCGGATGAAGCTTTCTTT.

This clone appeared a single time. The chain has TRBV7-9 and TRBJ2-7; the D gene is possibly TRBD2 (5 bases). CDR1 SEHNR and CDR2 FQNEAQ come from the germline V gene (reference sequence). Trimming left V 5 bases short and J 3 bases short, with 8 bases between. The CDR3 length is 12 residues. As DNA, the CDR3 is TGTGCCAGCAGCCCAAGCGGCTACGAGCAGTACTTC. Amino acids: CASSPSGYEQYF.

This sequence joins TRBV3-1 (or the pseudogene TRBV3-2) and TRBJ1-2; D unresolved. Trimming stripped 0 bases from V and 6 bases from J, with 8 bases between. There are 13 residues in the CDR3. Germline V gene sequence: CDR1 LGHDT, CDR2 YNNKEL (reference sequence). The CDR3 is CASSQDGRNGYTF. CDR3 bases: TGTGCCAGCAGCCAAGACGGGAGGAATGGCTACACCTTC.

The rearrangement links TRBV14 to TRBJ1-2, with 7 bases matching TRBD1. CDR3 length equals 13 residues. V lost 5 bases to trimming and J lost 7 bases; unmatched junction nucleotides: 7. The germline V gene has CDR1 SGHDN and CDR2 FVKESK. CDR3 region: CASSATGAGGYTF. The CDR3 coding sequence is TGTGCCAGCAGCGCCACAGGGGCTGGTGGCTACACCTTC. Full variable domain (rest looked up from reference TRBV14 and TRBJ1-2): EAGVTQFPSHSVIEKGQTVTLRCDPISGHDNLYWYRRVMGKEIKFLLHFVKESKQDESGMPNNRFLAERTGGTYSTLKVQPAELEDSGVYFCASSATGAGGYTFGSGTRLTVV.

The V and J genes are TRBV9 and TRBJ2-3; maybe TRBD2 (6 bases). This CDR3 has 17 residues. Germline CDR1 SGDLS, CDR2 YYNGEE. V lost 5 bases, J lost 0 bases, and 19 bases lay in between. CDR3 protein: CASSVLSGAASTDTQYF. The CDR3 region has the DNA TGTGCCAGCAGTGTCCTTAGCGGAGCCGCTAGCACAGATACGCAGTATTTT. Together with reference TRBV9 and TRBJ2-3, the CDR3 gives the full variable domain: DSGVTQTPKHLITATGQRVTLRCSPRSGDLSVYWYQQSLDQGLQFLIQYYNGEERAKGNILERFSAQQFPDLHSELNLSSLELGDSALYFCASSVLSGAASTDTQYFGPGTRLTVL.

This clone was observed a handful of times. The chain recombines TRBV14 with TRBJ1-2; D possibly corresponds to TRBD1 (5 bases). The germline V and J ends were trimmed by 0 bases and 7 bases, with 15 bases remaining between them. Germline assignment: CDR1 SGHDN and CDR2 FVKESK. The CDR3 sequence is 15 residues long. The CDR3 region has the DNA TGTGCCAGCAGCCAAGATTGGGGCAGATCAGCTGGCTACACCTTC. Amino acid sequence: CASSQDWGRSAGYTF. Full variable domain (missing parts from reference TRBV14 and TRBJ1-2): EAGVTQFPSHSVIEKGQTVTLRCDPISGHDNLYWYRRVMGKEIKFLLHFVKESKQDESGMPNNRFLAERTGGTYSTLKVQPAELEDSGVYFCASSQDWGRSAGYTFGSGTRLTVV.

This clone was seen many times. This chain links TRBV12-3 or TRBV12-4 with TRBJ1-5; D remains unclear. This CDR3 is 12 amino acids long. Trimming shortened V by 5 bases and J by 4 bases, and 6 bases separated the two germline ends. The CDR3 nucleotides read TGTGCCAGCAGTCCCCAGAATCAGCCCCAGCATTTT. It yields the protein CASSPQNQPQHF.

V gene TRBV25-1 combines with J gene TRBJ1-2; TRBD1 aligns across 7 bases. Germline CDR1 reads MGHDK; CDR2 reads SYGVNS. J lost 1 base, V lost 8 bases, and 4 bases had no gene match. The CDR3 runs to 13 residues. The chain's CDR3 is CASPTGDNYGYTF. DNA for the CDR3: TGTGCCAGCCCTACAGGGGATAACTATGGCTACACCTTC.

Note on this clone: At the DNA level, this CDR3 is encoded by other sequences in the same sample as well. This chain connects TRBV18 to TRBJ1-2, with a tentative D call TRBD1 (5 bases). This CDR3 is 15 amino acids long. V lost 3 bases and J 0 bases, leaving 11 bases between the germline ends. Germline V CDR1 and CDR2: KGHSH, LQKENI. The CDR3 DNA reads TGTGCCAGCTCACCCGGAACAGGACCTAACTATGGCTACACCTTC. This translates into CASSPGTGPNYGYTF.

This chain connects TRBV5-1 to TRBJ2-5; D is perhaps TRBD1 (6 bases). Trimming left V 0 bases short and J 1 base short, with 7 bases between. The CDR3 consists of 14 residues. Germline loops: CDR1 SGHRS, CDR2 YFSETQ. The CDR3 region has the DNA TGCGCCAGCAGCTTGGCAGGGGCCCAAGAGACCCAGTACTTC. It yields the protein CASSLAGAQETQYF.

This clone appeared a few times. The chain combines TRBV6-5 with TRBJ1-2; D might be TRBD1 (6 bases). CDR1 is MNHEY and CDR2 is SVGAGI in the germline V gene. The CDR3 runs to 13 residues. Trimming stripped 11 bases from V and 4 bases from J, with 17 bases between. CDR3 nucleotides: TGTGCCTCCCGGCCGGGACATATCTATGGCTACACCTTC. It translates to CASRPGHIYGYTF.

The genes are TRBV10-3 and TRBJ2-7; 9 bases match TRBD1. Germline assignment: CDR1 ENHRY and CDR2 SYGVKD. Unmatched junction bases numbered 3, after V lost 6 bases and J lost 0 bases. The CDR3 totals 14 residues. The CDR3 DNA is TGTGCCATCAGAGGGGGACAGGGCTCCTACGAGCAGTACTTC. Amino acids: CAIRGGQGSYEQYF.

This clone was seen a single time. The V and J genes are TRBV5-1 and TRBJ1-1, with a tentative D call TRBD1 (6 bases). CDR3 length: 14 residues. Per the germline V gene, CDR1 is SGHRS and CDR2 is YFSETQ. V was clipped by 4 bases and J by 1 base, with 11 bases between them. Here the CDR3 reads CASSPTGQNTEAFF. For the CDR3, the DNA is TGCGCCAGCAGCCCTACAGGGCAGAACACTGAAGCTTTCTTT.

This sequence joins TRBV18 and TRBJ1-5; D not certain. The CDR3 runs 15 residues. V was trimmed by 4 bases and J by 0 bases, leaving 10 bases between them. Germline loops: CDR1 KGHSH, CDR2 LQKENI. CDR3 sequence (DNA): TGTGCCAGCTCACGGGGAGGGTATAGCAATCAGCCCCAGCATTTT. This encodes CASSRGGYSNQPQHF.

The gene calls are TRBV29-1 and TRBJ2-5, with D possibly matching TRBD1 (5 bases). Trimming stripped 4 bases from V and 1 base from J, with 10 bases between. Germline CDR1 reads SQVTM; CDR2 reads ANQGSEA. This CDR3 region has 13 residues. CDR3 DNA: TGCAGCGTTGTACCTCAGGGCCAAGAGACCCAGTACTTC. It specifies CSVVPQGQETQYF.

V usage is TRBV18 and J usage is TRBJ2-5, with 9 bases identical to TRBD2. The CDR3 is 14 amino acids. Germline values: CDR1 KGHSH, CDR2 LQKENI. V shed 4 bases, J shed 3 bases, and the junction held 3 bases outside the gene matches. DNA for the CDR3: TGTGCCAGCTCACACCAGCGGGGGGAAGAGACCCAGTACTTC. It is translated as CASSHQRGEETQYF.

Here the CDR3 DNA reads TGTGCCAGCAGCCAGCCAGGCCAAGAGACCCAGTACTTC. Amino acid sequence: CASSQPGQETQYF. The V call is TRBV4-2, the J call TRBJ2-5; D call uncertain. The CDR3 spans 13 residues. Trimming pared 3 bases from V and 1 base from J, leaving 6 bases between. The germline V gene encodes CDR1 LGHNA and CDR2 YNFKEQ.

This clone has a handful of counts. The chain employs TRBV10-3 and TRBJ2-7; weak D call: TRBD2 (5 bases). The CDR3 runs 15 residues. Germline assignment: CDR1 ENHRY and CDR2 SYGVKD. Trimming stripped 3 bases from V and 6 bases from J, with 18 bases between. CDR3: CAISDALGGLGEQYF. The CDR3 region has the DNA TGTGCCATCAGTGACGCGCTGGGCGGACTTGGCGAGCAGTACTTC.

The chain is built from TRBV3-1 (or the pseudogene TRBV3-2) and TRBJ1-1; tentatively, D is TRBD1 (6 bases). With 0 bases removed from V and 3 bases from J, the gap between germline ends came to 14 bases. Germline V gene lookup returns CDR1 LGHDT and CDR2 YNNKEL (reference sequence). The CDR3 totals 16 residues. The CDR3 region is CASSQETGTGDTEAFF. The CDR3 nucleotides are TGTGCCAGCAGCCAAGAAACAGGGACGGGCGACACTGAAGCTTTCTTT.

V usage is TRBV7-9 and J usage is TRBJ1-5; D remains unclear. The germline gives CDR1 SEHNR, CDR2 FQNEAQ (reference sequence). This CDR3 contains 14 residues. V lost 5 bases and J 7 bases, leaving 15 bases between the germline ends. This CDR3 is CASSADPPGQPQHF. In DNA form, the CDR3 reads TGTGCCAGCAGCGCGGACCCTCCGGGGCAGCCCCAGCATTTT.

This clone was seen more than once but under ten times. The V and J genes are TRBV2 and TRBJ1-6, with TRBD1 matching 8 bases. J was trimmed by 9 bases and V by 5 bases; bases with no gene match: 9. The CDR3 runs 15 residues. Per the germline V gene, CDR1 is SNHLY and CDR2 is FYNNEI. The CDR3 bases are TGTGCCAGCAGTAGTCGGACAGGGATGTCTTCACCCCTCCACTTT. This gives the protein CASSSRTGMSSPLHF.

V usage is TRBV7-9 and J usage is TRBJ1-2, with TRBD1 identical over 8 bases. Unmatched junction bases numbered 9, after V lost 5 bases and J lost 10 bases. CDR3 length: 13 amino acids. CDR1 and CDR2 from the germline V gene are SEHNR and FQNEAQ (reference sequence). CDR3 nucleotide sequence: TGTGCCAGCAGCCCCGGACAGGGTCCAATCTACACCTTC. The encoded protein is CASSPGQGPIYTF.